These 3 T cell receptor beta chains share one sample of origin, sequenced in a study of blood T cell repertoires in COVID-19. This table comes from immunoSEQ multiplex PCR, and its TCRdb copy is limited to in-frame clones, with some not included. The sample carries tens of thousands of clones, roughly 86% recorded once. The sequenced sample was peripheral blood. These receptor sequences come from a man aged 40-50 years with acute or convalescent COVID-19.

This chain joins TRBV2 and TRBJ2-7; 7 nucleotides line up with TRBD1. The V and J ends lost 0 bases and 0 bases, in that order; junction bases with no gene match: 2. Per the germline V gene, CDR1 is SNHLY and CDR2 is FYNNEI. CDR3 length: 15 residues. The CDR3 coding sequence is TGTGCCAGCAGTGAAGCGACAGGGAGCTCCTACGAGCAGTACTTC. Protein sequence: CASSEATGSSYEQYF.

V and J are TRBV30 and TRBJ2-7; 7 positions agree with TRBD1. Germline CDR1 reads GTSNPN; CDR2 reads SVGIG (reference sequence). CDR3 length: 12 residues. The ends lost 0 bases at V and 6 bases at J; junction bases unmatched: 2. In DNA, the CDR3 is TGTGCCTGGAGTGTTGACAGGGCCGAGCAGTACTTC. This sequence encodes CAWSVDRAEQYF.

This clone was counted a few times. This chain uses TRBV5-4 with TRBJ1-3, with 8 bases identical to TRBD1. Unmatched junction bases numbered 5, after V lost 4 bases and J lost 2 bases. The CDR3 loop spans 15 amino acids. CDR1 and CDR2 from the germline V gene are SGHNT and YYREEE (reference sequence). CDR3 sequence reads: CASSHAQGAGNTIYF. CDR3 in DNA: TGTGCCAGCAGCCATGCACAGGGGGCTGGAAACACCATATATTTT.